Listed below are T cell receptor beta chains from one sample, sequenced in a study of T cells expressing NK-cell markers. TCRdb re-called the 5' RACE reads; one entry per CDR3 protein, DNA not given. This sample's clone table lists some 500,000 distinct CDR3 sequences. Sequences were obtained from blood T cells: a sorted CD56 or NKG2C T cell subset, CD4+ or CD8+ T cells, or bulk PBMC T cells (not recorded which). These receptors came from a woman in her fifties or sixties in good health. Each CDR3 is given with its conserved first and last residue. Each record gives: J gene, V gene, CDR3 protein.

j_gene: TRBJ2-1
v_gene: TRBV10-3
CDR3aa: CAISESREVYNEQFF

j_gene: TRBJ1-1
v_gene: TRBV29-1
CDR3aa: CSVDRDGATEAFF

j_gene: TRBJ2-1
v_gene: TRBV30
CDR3aa: CALETSGRQFF

j_gene: TRBJ1-2
v_gene: TRBV12-3/TRBV12-4
CDR3aa: CASSLEVSAPNYGYTF

j_gene: TRBJ2-1
v_gene: TRBV7-9
CDR3aa: CASSPGRIAGVWNEQFF

j_gene: TRBJ1-4
v_gene: TRBV9
CDR3aa: CASSVRPGNEKLFF

j_gene: TRBJ2-5
v_gene: TRBV2
CDR3aa: CASSEGQGRTETQYF

j_gene: TRBJ2-1
v_gene: TRBV10-1
CDR3aa: CASSVAGRTYNEQFF

j_gene: TRBJ2-3
v_gene: TRBV11-3
CDR3aa: CASSLGSAGGGTDTQYF

j_gene: TRBJ2-5
v_gene: TRBV7-8
CDR3aa: CASSLAGGTQQETQYF

j_gene: TRBJ2-2
v_gene: TRBV11-2
CDR3aa: CASSLVAQGTGELFF

j_gene: TRBJ1-1
v_gene: TRBV14
CDR3aa: CASSQALVATEAFF

j_gene: TRBJ1-5
v_gene: TRBV4-1
CDR3aa: CASSQDIGQGRPQHF

j_gene: TRBJ1-1
v_gene: TRBV25-1
CDR3aa: CASSGSGQGNTEAFF

j_gene: TRBJ2-2
v_gene: TRBV28
CDR3aa: CASSLPSGTSGSRTGELFF

j_gene: TRBJ1-1
v_gene: TRBV11-3
CDR3aa: CASSIGGGNTEAFF

j_gene: TRBJ2-7
v_gene: TRBV20-1
CDR3aa: CSARSYRAYEQYF

j_gene: TRBJ2-2
v_gene: TRBV25-1
CDR3aa: CASCGGVRELFF

j_gene: TRBJ2-1
v_gene: TRBV5-1
CDR3aa: CASSLADGTFNEQFF

j_gene: TRBJ1-1
v_gene: TRBV20-1
CDR3aa: CSAQRTGEAFF

j_gene: TRBJ2-1
v_gene: TRBV7-2
CDR3aa: CASGGWTGGPGEQFF

j_gene: TRBJ2-1
v_gene: TRBV4-1
CDR3aa: CASRQLIGVLKNEQFF

j_gene: TRBJ1-3
v_gene: TRBV3-1
CDR3aa: CASSPRVVTGNTIYF

j_gene: TRBJ2-1
v_gene: TRBV24-1
CDR3aa: CATSDFEAVRSEQFF

j_gene: TRBJ1-1
v_gene: TRBV4-1
CDR3aa: CASSQLTENTEAFF

j_gene: TRBJ1-1
v_gene: TRBV2
CDR3aa: CASIPRGDRTEAFF

j_gene: TRBJ1-1
v_gene: TRBV10-1
CDR3aa: CASSPAGQAGTEAFF

j_gene: TRBJ2-5
v_gene: TRBV7-8
CDR3aa: CASSTESSLWKETQYF

j_gene: TRBJ2-2
v_gene: TRBV7-3
CDR3aa: CASSPGGRIGELFF

j_gene: TRBJ2-1
v_gene: TRBV6-1
CDR3aa: CASSEGLRSNEQFF

j_gene: TRBJ1-1
v_gene: TRBV14
CDR3aa: CARIEGPEAFF

j_gene: TRBJ2-5
v_gene: TRBV20-1
CDR3aa: CSARRGVEETQYF

j_gene: TRBJ2-7
v_gene: TRBV7-9
CDR3aa: CASTPTDSYEQYF

j_gene: TRBJ1-5
v_gene: TRBV7-9
CDR3aa: CASSRGAGNSNQPQHF

j_gene: TRBJ2-5
v_gene: TRBV5-4
CDR3aa: CASSSTGHLAETQYF

j_gene: TRBJ2-2
v_gene: TRBV27
CDR3aa: CASTFTYGPPLNTGELFF

j_gene: TRBJ2-3
v_gene: TRBV20-1
CDR3aa: CSAGSGSQADTQYF

j_gene: TRBJ2-1
v_gene: TRBV4-1
CDR3aa: CASSAGRGPASYNEQFF

j_gene: TRBJ1-1
v_gene: TRBV12-3/TRBV12-4
CDR3aa: CASRDTTYTEAFF

j_gene: TRBJ2-3
v_gene: TRBV7-9
CDR3aa: CASSLGRLAGITDTQYF

j_gene: TRBJ2-3
v_gene: TRBV6-6
CDR3aa: CASSYSIASGSPDTQYF

j_gene: TRBJ2-1
v_gene: TRBV20-1
CDR3aa: CSASRAGNVYNEQFF

j_gene: TRBJ2-5
v_gene: TRBV29-1
CDR3aa: CSVVSGIETQYF

j_gene: TRBJ2-3
v_gene: TRBV2
CDR3aa: CASTREQTDTQYF

j_gene: TRBJ1-1
v_gene: TRBV12-3/TRBV12-4
CDR3aa: CASSLKGQAFF

j_gene: TRBJ1-1
v_gene: TRBV5-1
CDR3aa: CASRSTGNTEAFF

j_gene: TRBJ2-1
v_gene: TRBV5-1
CDR3aa: CASSFSRTTRINEQFF

j_gene: TRBJ2-7
v_gene: TRBV4-1
CDR3aa: CASIKEGTDSYEQYF

j_gene: TRBJ2-1
v_gene: TRBV12-3/TRBV12-4
CDR3aa: CASSALGLAGNEVQFF

j_gene: TRBJ2-5
v_gene: TRBV4-2
CDR3aa: CASSQGLAGAQETQYF

j_gene: TRBJ2-1
v_gene: TRBV20-1
CDR3aa: CSALGLADNEQFF

j_gene: TRBJ2-5
v_gene: TRBV27
CDR3aa: CASSSSGSFQETQYF

j_gene: TRBJ2-4
v_gene: TRBV4-1
CDR3aa: CASSQVGGNGIQYF

j_gene: TRBJ2-1
v_gene: TRBV5-1
CDR3aa: CASSSAGGGNEQFF

j_gene: TRBJ2-3
v_gene: TRBV12-3/TRBV12-4
CDR3aa: CASRTSGRHNTQYF

j_gene: TRBJ1-5
v_gene: TRBV27
CDR3aa: CASSLRADLNQPQHF

j_gene: TRBJ1-1
v_gene: TRBV12-3/TRBV12-4
CDR3aa: CASSLGTGGTEAFF

j_gene: TRBJ2-1
v_gene: TRBV24-1
CDR3aa: CATSDPGTSIKGEQFF

j_gene: TRBJ2-7
v_gene: TRBV6-5
CDR3aa: CASSYGLPSGRSEQYF